This entry describes one T cell receptor beta chain. The antigen it binds to is not known. No much larger clone is present one base from it, and per-base qualities are unavailable. The sample belongs to a study of blood T cell repertoires in COVID-19 (dated by TCRdb to about 2020). Concerning the study at large: Collaborator samples came from the United States, Italy and Spain and covered acute and convalescent phases of COVID-19. The prospective study material was composed of cDNA or gDNA derived from T cells, B-cell-depleted T cells, or PBMCs. The dataset comprised deeply sampled blood TCRbeta repertoires from subjects exposed to, actively infected with, or recovered from COVID-19. A freely available public database, intended as a resource for researchers studying the immune response to SARS-CoV-2, is where the repertoires were released. Samples came from the ongoing ImmuneRACE study (first 160 participants) plus 1,254 subjects from 6 global collaborators. A de-identified subject ID, COVID-19 status, age in years and sex were almost always included in the sample metadata. Where available, HLA class I and class II types were obtained from metadata supplied by the sample provider rather than from assay-based typing.

TCRbeta CDR3 regions were amplified from genomic DNA by means of the immunoSEQ Assay, a bias-controlled multiplex PCR. In the original analysis: Nucleated cell counts per sample were estimated from amplification of reference gene primers within the assay. Sequence reads were collapsed and filtered to measure the absolute abundance of every unique TCRbeta CDR3 rearrangement. For each sample, productive Simpson clonality was calculated as the square root of Simpson's diversity index over productive rearrangements. What TCRdb holds here is the immuneACCESS table cut down to in-frame rearrangements. Part of the clones is not present; checked against another copy, under half of the missing clones reflect an unresolved V gene, and the others are unexplained. V and J calls and clone size are those listed in that table; D and trimming were worked out from the DNA. Here the sample has around 30,000 clones; 65% to 90% occur a single time. Of the sample, 5% to 6.5% falls within the top ten clones.

Counted from cysteine to phenylalanine, this CDR3 has 13 amino acids. Only CDR3 DNA remains: 39 bases, in frame from the first base. The germline V gene specifies SGHDT as CDR1 and YYEEEE as CDR2. A distance of 5 bases separates the germline ends of V and J, which lose 1 base and 2 bases respectively. Each collaborating institution followed its own protocols to collect whole blood in K2EDTA tubes. For TCRbeta analysis, collaborator samples were shipped as frozen whole blood, as isolated PBMCs, or as DNA extracted from either sample type. Beyond this particular receptor, the publication reports: The quantity of clinical and demographic metadata differed by source and by participant and was supplied without curation.

The sequenced sample was peripheral blood. The sequence came from a woman older than 75 with active or convalescent COVID-19. The rearranged segments are TRBV5-6 and TRBJ2-3; confidence is insufficient to name the D gene. The CDR3 region: CASSLLDTDTQYF. In nucleotide form, the sequence is TGTGCCAGCAGCTTGTTAGACACAGATACGCAGTATTTT.